This T cell receptor (beta chain) appears in the sequencing data of a study of cytomegalovirus exposure and HLA in healthy donors. Study conclusions and caveats: A later analysis found common viral pathogens apparently linked to several of the most significant clusters. Sequencing likely produced, as an artifact, a cluster of highly shared sequence variants. TCR beta V- and J-gene trimming was later associated with a missense DCLRE1C variant. The majority of CMV-associated TCR beta chains were reported as apparently HLA-restricted in a later analysis.

CDR3 length equals 14 residues. V lost 6 bases, J lost 9 bases, and 15 bases lay in between. CDR1 SGHAT and CDR2 FQNNGV come from the germline V gene. About this clone itself: Its antigen remains unknown.

Primers for the PCR totalled 60 Vbeta and 13 Jbeta. Here immunoSEQ multiplex PCR was the method, and the copy in TCRdb shows in-frame clones only, minus some. The sample consists of 100,000 to 150,000 clones, approximately 75% of them appearing once. This sequence was found in a woman in her forties in good health and CMV-seropositive. Specimen: PBMCs. The rearrangement links TRBV11-2 to TRBJ1-6, with D possibly being TRBD1 (6 bases). Here the CDR3 reads CASRQQGTGSPLHF. In DNA form, the CDR3 reads TGTGCCAGCAGACAACAGGGTACAGGTTCACCCCTCCACTTT.